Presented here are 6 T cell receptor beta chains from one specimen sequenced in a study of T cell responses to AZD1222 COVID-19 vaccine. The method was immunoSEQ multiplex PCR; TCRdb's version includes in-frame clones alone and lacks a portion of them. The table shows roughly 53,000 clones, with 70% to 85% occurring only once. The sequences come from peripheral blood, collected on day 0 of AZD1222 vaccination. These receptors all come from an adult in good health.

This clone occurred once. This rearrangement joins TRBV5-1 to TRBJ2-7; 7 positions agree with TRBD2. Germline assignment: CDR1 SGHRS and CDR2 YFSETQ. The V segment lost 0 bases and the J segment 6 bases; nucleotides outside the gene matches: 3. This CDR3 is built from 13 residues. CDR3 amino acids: CASSLVPSGEQYF. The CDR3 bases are TGCGCCAGCAGCTTGGTTCCTAGCGGCGAGCAGTACTTC.

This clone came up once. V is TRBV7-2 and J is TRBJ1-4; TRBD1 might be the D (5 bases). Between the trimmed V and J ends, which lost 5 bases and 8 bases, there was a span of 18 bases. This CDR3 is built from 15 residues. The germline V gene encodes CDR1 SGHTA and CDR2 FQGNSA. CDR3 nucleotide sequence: TGTGCCAGCAGCCCCGGGGGGGGGTTTAACGAAAAACTGTTTTTT. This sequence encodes CASSPGGGFNEKLFF.

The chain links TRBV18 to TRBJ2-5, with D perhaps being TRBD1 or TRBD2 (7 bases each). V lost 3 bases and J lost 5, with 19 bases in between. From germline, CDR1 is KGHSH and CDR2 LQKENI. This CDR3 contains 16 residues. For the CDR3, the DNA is TGTGCCAGCTCACCCCCCCGGGGAGGGGGCATTGAGACCCAGTACTTC. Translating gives CASSPPRGGGIETQYF.

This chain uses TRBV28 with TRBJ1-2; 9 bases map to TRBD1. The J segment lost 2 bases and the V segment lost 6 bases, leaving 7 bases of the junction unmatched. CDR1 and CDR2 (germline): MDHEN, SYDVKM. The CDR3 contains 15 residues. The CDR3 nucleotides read TGTGCCAGCAGCTTACAGGGGGCAGGGAACTATGGCTACACCTTC. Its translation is CASSLQGAGNYGYTF.

This chain's CDR3 is CASSPDNSPLHF. In nucleotides, the CDR3 is TGTGCCAGCTCACCGGATAATTCACCCCTCCACTTT. The chain recombines TRBV18 with TRBJ1-6; D gene ambiguous. Trimming shortened V by 3 bases and J by 5 bases, and 2 bases separated the two germline ends. The V gene's germline CDR1 is KGHSH and CDR2 LQKENI. The CDR3 has 12 residues.

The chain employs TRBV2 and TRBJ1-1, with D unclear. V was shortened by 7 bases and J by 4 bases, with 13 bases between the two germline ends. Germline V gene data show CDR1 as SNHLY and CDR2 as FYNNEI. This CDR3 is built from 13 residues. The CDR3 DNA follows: TGTGCCAGCATTGACACGGGGTCCACTGAAGCTTTCTTT. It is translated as CASIDTGSTEAFF.